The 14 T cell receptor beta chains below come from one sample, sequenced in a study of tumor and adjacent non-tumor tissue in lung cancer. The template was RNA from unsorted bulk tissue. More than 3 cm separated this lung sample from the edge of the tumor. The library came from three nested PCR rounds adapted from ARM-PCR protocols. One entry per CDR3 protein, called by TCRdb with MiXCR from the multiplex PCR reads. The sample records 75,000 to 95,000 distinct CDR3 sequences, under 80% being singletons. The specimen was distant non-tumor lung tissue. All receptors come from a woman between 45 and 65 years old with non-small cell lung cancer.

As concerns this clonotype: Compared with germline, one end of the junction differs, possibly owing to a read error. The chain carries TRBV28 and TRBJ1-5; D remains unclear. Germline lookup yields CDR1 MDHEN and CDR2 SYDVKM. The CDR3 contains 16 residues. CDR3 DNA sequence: TGTGCCAGCAGTCCATGGAGGGAGGTGAGCAATCAGCCCCAGCTTTTT. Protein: CASSPWREVSNQPQLF.

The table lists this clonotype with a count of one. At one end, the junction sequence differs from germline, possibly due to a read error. CDR3 amino acids: CASSPRNSPLNTEAFF. DNA of the CDR3: TGTGCAAGCAGCCCTCGGAACAGCCCTTTGAACACTGAAGCTTTCTTT. This chain uses TRBV4-2 with TRBJ1-1; D not resolved. The CDR3 runs to 16 residues. Germline V gives CDR1 LGHNA, CDR2 YNFKEQ.

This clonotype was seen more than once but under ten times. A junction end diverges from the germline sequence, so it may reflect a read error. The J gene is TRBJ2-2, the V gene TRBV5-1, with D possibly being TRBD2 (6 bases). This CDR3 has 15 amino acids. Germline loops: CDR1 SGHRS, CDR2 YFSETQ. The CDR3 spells CASSPQAGYTGELLF. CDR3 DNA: TGCGCCAGCAGCCCTCAGGCGGGATATACCGGGGAGCTGCTTTTT.

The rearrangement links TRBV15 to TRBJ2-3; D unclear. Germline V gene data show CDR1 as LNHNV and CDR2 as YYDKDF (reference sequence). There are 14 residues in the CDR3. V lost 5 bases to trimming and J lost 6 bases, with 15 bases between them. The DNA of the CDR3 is TGTGCCACCAGCCCACACGTTTCGCCGGATACGCAGTATTTT. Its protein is CATSPHVSPDTQYF.

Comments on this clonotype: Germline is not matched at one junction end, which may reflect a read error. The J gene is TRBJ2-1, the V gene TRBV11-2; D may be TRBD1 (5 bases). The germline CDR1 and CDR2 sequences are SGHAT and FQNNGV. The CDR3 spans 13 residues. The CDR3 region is CASSFEADNKQFF. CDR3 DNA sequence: TGTGCCAGCAGCTTCGAGGCGGACAATAAGCAGTTCTTC.

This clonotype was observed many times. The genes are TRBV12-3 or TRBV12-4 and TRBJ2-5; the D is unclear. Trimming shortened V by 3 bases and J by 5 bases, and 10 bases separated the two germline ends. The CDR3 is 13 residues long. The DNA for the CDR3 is TGTGCCAGCAGTTTTGCTTTTGGGGAGACCCAGTACTTC. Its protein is CASSFAFGETQYF.

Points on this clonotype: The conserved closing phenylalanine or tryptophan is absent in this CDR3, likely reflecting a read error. The CDR3 is CASSCDSGGDNGQFV. CDR3 DNA: TGTGCCAGCAGCTGTGATAGCGGAGGGGACAATGGGCAGTTCGTC. The chain employs TRBV11-3 and TRBJ2-1; D tentatively fits TRBD1 or TRBD2 (6 bases each). CDR1 SGHNT and CDR2 YENEEA come from the germline V gene. This CDR3 region has 15 residues.

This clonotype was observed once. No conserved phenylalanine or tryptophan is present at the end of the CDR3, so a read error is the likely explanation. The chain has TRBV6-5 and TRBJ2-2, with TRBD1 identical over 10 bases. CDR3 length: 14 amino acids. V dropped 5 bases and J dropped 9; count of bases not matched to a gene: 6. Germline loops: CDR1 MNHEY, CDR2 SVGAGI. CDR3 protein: CASSRDRGSRELFY. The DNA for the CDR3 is TGTGCCAGCAGTCGGGACAGGGGCTCCCGGGAGCTGTTTTAT.

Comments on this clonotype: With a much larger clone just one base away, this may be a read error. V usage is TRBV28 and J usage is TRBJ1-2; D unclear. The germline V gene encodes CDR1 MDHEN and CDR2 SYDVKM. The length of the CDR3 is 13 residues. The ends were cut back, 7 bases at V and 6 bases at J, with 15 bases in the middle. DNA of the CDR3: TGTGCCAGCATTGATCGGGGTTTAAATGGCTACACCTTC. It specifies CASIDRGLNGYTF.

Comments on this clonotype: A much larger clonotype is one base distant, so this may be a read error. Here the CDR3 reads CVSSQGGFYNEQFF. The CDR3, as DNA: TGTGTCAGCAGCCAAGGGGGGTTCTACAATGAGCAGTTCTTC. This chain uses TRBV14 with TRBJ2-1, with D possibly called TRBD1 or TRBD2 (6 bases each). Germline V gene sequence: CDR1 SGHDN, CDR2 FVKESK. The CDR3 totals 14 residues.

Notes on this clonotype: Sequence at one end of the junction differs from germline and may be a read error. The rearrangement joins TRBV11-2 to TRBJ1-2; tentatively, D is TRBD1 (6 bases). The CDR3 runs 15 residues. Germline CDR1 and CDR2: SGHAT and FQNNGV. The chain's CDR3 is CASNSRHEGGYGYTF. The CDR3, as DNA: TGTGCCAGCAACTCACGACACGAGGGGGGCTATGGTTACACCTTC.

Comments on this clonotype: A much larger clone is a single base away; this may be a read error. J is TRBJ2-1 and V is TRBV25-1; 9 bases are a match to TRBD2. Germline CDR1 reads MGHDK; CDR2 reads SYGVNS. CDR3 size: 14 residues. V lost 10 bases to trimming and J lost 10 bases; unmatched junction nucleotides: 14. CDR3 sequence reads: CAIQAGTSRREQFF. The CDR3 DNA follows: TGTGCCATCCAGGCCGGGACTAGCAGGAGAGAGCAGTTCTTC.

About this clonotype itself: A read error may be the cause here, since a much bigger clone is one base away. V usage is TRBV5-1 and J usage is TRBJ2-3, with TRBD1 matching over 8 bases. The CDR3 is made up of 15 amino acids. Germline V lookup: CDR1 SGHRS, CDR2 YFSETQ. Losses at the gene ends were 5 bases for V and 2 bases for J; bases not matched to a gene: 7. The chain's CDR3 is CASSRTGHDTDTQYF. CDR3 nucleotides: TGCGCCAGCAGTAGGACAGGGCATGACACAGATACGCAGTATTTT. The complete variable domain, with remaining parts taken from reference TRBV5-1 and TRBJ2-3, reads KAGVTQTPRYLIKTRGQQVTLSCSPISGHRSVSWYQQTPGQGLQFLFEYFSETQRNKGNFPGRFSGRQFSNSRSEMNVSTLELGDSALYLCASSRTGHDTDTQYFGPGTRLTVL.

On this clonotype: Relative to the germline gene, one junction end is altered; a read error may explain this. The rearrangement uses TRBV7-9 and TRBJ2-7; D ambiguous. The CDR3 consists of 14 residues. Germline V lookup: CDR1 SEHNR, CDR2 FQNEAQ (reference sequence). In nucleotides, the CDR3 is TGTGCCAGCAGCTTGACGGGCTTGCCCAGCGAGGAGCACTTC. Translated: CASSLTGLPSEEHF.